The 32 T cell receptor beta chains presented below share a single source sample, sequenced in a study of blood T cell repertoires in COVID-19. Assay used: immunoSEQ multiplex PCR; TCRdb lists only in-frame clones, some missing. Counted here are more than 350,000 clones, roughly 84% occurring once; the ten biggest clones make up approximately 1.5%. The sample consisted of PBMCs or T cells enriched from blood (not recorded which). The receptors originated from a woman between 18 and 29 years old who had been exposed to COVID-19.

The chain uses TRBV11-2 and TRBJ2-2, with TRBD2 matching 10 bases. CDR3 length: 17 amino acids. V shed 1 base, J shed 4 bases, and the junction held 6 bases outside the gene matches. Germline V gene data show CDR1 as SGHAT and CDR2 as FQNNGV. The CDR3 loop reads CASSLVLAGALTGELFF. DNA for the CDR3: TGTGCCAGCAGCTTAGTCCTAGCGGGGGCCCTCACCGGGGAGCTGTTTTTT.

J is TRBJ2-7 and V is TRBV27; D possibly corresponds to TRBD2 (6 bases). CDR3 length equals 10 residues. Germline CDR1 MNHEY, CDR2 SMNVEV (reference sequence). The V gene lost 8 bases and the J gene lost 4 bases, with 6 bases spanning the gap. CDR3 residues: CASGGYEQYF. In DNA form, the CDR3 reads TGTGCCAGCGGGGGGTACGAGCAGTACTTC.

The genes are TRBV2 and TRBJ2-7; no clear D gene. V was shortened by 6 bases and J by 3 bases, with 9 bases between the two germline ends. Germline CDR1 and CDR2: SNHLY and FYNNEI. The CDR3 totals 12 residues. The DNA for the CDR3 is TGTGCCAGCAGGGCTCGAAACTACGAGCAGTACTTC. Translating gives CASRARNYEQYF.

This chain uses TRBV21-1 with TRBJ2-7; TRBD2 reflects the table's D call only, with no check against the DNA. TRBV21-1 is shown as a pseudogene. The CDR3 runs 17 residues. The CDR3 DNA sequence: TGTGCCAGCAGCAAAGGTGGCGGGACTAGCGGTACCTACGAGCAGTACTTC. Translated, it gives CASSKGGGTSGTYEQYF.

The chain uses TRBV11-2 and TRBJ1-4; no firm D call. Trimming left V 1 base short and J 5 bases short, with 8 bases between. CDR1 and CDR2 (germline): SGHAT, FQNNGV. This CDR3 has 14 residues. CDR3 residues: CASSLGNLNEKLFF. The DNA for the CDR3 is TGTGCCAGCAGCTTAGGAAACTTGAATGAAAAACTGTTTTTT. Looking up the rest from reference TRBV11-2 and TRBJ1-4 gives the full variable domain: EAGVAQSPRYKIIEKRQSVAFWCNPISGHATLYWYQQILGQGPKLLIQFQNNGVVDDSQLPKDRFSAERLKGVDSTLKIQPAKLEDSAVYLCASSLGNLNEKLFFGSGTQLSVL.

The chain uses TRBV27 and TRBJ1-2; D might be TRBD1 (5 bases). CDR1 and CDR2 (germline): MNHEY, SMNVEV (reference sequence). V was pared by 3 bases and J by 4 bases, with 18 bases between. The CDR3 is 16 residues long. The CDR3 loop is CASSFGADSTPYGYTF. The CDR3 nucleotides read TGTGCCAGCAGTTTTGGGGCCGACAGTACCCCCTATGGCTACACCTTC.

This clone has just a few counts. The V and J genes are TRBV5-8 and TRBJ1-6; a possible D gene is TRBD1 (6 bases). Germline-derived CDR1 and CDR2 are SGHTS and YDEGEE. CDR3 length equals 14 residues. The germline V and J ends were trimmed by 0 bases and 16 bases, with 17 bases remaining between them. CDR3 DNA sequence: TGTGCCAGCAGCTTGGGGGGGCACAAGGCCCTTCTCCACTTT. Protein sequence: CASSLGGHKALLHF.

CDR3 amino acids: CASSPRSGTDTQYF. DNA for the CDR3: TGTGCCAGCTCACCTCGCTCGGGGACAGATACGCAGTATTTT. V gene TRBV18 combines with J gene TRBJ2-3; perhaps TRBD2 as D (5 bases). The germline V and J ends were trimmed by 3 bases and 3 bases, with 10 bases remaining between them. CDR3 size: 14 residues. Germline V gene lookup returns CDR1 KGHSH and CDR2 LQKENI.

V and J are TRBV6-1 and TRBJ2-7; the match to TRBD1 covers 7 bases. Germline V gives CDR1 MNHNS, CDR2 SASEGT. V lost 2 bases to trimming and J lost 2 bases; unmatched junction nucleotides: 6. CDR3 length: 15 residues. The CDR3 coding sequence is TGTGCCAGCAGTGAATGGCGTGACAGGGCCTACGAGCAGTACTTC. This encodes CASSEWRDRAYEQYF.

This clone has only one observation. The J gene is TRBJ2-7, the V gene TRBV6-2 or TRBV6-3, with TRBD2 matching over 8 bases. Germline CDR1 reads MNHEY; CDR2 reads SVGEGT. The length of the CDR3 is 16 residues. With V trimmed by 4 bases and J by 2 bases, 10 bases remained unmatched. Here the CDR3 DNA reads TGTGCCAGCAGTTCCCCCGGGACTAGGGGTACCTACGAGCAGTACTTC. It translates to CASSSPGTRGTYEQYF.

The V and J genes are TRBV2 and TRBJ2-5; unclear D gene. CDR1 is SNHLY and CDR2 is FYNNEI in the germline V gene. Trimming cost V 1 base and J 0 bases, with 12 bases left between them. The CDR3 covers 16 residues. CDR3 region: CASSEGPGGYQETQYF. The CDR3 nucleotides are TGTGCCAGCAGTGAAGGCCCGGGTGGGTACCAAGAGACCCAGTACTTC.

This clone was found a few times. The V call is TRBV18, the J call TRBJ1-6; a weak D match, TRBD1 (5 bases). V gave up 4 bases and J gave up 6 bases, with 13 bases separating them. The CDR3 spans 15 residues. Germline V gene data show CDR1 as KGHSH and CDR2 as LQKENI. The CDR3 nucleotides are TGTGCCAGCTCACTATCGACAGAAGTTAATTCACCCCTCCACTTT. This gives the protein CASSLSTEVNSPLHF.

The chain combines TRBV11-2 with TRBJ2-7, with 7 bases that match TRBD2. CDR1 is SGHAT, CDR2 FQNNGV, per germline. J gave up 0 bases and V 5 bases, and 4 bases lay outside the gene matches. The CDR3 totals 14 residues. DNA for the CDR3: TGTGCCAGCAGCCCGGGCGGGGGCTCCTACGAGCAGTACTTC. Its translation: CASSPGGGSYEQYF.

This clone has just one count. The CDR3 region is CASSFAGMETQYF. In nucleotides, the CDR3 is TGTGCCAGCAGTTTTGCGGGGATGGAGACCCAGTACTTC. The rearrangement links TRBV28 to TRBJ2-5; D is perhaps TRBD2 (6 bases). The V gene lost 3 bases and the J gene lost 5 bases, with 10 bases spanning the gap. The CDR3 contains 13 residues. Germline-derived CDR1 and CDR2 are MDHEN and SYDVKM.

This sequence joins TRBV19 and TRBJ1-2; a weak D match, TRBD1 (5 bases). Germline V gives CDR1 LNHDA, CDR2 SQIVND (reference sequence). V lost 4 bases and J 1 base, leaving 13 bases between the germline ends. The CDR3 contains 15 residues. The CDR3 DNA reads TGTGCCAGTAGTAGACCGGGACTCATTAACTATGGCTACACCTTC. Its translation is CASSRPGLINYGYTF. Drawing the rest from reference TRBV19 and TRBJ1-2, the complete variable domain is DGGITQSPKYLFRKEGQNVTLSCEQNLNHDAMYWYRQDPGQGLRLIYYSQIVNDFQKGDIAEGYSVSREKKESFPLTVTSAQKNPTAFYLCASSRPGLINYGYTFGSGTRLTVV.

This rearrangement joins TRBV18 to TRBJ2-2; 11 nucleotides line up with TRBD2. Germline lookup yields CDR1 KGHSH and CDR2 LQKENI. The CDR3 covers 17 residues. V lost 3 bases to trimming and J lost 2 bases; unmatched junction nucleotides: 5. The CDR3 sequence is CASSPLTSGINTGELFF. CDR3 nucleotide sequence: TGTGCCAGCTCACCCCTGACTAGCGGGATTAACACCGGGGAGCTGTTTTTT.

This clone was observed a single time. CDR3 DNA: TGTGCCAGCAGCCCCAGGGGTGTTGGGTCGTCGGGGGCCAACGTCCTGACTTTC. Protein sequence: CASSPRGVGSSGANVLTF. The chain is built from TRBV7-3 and TRBJ2-6; TRBD1 is a possible D gene (6 bases). V shed 5 bases and J shed 4 bases, with 21 bases lying between them. The CDR3 covers 18 residues. The germline gives CDR1 SGHTA, CDR2 FQGTGA.

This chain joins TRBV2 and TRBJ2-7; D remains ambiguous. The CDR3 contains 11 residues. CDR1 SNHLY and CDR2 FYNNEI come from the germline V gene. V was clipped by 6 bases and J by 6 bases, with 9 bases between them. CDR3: CASSSVSEQYF. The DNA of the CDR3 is TGTGCCAGCAGCTCAGTCTCCGAGCAGTACTTC.

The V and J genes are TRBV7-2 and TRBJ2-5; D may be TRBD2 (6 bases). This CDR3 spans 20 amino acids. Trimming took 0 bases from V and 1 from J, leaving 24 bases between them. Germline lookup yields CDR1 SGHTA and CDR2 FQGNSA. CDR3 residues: CASSLAPLQGGVQAQETQYF. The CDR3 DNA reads TGTGCCAGCAGCTTAGCGCCCCTCCAGGGCGGGGTACAGGCCCAAGAGACCCAGTACTTC.

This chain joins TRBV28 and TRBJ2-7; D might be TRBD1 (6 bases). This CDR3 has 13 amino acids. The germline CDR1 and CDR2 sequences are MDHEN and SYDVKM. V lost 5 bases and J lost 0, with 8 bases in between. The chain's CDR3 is CASSKDSSYEQYF. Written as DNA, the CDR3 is TGTGCCAGCAGTAAGGACAGCTCCTACGAGCAGTACTTC.

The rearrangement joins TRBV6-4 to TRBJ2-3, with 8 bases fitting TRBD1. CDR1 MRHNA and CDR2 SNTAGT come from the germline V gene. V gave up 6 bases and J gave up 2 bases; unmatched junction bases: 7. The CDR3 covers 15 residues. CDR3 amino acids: CASSQGARTTDTQYF. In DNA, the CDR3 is TGTGCCAGCAGCCAGGGGGCAAGGACCACAGATACGCAGTATTTT.

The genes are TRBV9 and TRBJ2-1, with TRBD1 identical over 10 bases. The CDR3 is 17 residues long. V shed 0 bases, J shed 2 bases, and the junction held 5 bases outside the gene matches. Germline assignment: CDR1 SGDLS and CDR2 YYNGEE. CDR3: CASSVAGTGDPYNEQFF. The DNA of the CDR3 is TGTGCCAGCAGCGTAGCCGGGACAGGGGACCCCTACAATGAGCAGTTCTTC. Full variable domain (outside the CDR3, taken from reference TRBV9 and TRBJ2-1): DSGVTQTPKHLITATGQRVTLRCSPRSGDLSVYWYQQSLDQGLQFLIQYYNGEERAKGNILERFSAQQFPDLHSELNLSSLELGDSALYFCASSVAGTGDPYNEQFFGPGTRLTVL.

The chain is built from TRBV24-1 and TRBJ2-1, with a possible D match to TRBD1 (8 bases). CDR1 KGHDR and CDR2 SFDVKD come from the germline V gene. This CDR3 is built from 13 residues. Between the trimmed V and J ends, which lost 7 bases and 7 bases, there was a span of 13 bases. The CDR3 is CATRQGGGNEQFF. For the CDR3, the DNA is TGTGCCACCAGACAGGGGGGGGGAAATGAGCAGTTCTTC.

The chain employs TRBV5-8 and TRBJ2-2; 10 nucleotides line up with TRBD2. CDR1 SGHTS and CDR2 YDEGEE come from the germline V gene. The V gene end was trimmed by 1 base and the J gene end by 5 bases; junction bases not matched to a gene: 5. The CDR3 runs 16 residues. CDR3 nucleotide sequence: TGTGCCAGCAGCTTGTGGGTAGCGGGAGGAACCGGGGAGCTGTTTTTT. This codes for CASSLWVAGGTGELFF.

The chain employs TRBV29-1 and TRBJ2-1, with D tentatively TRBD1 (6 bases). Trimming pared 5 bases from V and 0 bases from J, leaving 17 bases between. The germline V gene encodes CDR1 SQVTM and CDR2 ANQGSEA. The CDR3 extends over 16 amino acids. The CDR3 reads CSVRLPGDSSYNEQFF. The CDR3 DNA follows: TGCAGCGTTCGCCTTCCAGGGGATTCCTCCTACAATGAGCAGTTCTTC.

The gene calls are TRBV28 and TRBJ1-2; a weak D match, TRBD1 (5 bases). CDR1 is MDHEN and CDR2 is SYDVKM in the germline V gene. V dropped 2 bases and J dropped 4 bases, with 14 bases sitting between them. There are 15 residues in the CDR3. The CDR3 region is CASSLARVSGYGYTF. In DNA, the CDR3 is TGTGCCAGCAGTTTAGCCAGGGTGTCGGGCTATGGCTACACCTTC.

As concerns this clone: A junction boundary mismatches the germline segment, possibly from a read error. The CDR3 region is CASSQSLAGILF. In DNA, the CDR3 is TGTGCCAGCAGCCAGTCACTAGCGGGGATCCTCTTC. This sequence joins TRBV3-1 (or the pseudogene TRBV3-2) and TRBJ2-7; 10 bases line up with TRBD2. Germline-derived CDR1 and CDR2 are LGHDT and YNNKEL (reference sequence). The CDR3 runs 12 residues.

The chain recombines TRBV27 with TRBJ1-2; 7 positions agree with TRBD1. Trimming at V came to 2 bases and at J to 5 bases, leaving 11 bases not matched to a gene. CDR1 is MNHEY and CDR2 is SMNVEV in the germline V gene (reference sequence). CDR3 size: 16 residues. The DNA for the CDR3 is TGTGCCAGCAGTTTAGTAGGAGGCACAGGGGTGTATGGCTACACCTTC. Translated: CASSLVGGTGVYGYTF.

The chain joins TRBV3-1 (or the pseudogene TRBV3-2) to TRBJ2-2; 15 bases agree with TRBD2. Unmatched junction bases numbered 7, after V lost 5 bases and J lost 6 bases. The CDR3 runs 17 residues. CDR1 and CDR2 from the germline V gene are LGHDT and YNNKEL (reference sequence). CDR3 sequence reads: CASSLLGTSGGSGELFF. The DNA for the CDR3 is TGTGCCAGCAGCTTACTTGGGACTAGCGGGGGGTCCGGGGAGCTGTTTTTT.

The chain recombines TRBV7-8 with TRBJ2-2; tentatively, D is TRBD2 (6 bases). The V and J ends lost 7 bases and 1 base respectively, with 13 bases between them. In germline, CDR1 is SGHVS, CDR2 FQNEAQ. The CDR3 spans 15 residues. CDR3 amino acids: CASTIGGLNTGELFF. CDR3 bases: TGTGCCAGCACCATTGGGGGACTGAACACCGGGGAGCTGTTTTTT.

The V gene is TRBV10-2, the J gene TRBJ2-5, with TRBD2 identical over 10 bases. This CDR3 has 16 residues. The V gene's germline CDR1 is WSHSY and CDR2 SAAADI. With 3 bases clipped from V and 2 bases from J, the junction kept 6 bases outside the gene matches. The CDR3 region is CASSDLRAGGQETQYF. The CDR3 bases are TGCGCCAGCAGTGACCTTCGAGCGGGGGGGCAAGAGACCCAGTACTTC.

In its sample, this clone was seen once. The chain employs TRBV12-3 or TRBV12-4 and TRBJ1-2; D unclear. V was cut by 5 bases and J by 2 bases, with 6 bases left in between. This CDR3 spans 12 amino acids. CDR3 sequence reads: CASSEANYGYTF. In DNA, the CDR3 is TGTGCCAGCAGTGAGGCGAACTATGGCTACACCTTC.